These T cell receptor beta chains were read from a single sample in a study of T cell repertoires in cytomegalovirus infection. MiXCR, run by TCRdb on the reads, gives a single entry per CDR3 protein. There are almost 500,000 distinct CDR3 sequences in the sample; 11% occur only once, and 9.5% to 13% lies in the top ten. The sample comprised PBMCs. Every receptor here comes from a human donor in good health (CMV status not recorded). Some clones in this sample may be carry-over from other donors' samples. Both conserved end residues are part of each CDR3. The order of the fields is V gene, CDR3 protein.

TRBV28	CASGQIGTGQFYEQYF
TRBV7-2	CASSLSGVAPDTQYF
TRBV5-8	CASSSGQGYQPQHF
TRBV19	CASKQGVAFF
TRBV29-1	CSYRTDNYGYTF
TRBV12-3/TRBV12-4	CASSPQASGSIGETQYF
TRBV6-2/TRBV6-3	CASSNPGTSGKLQFF
TRBV12-3/TRBV12-4	CATGPQIGGNEQFF
TRBV11-2	CASSQEGGGNQPQHF
TRBV24-1	CATSDLLQGRVAFF
TRBV5-1	CASSSTTGGYQYF
TRBV12-3/TRBV12-4	CASSTRGHYNEQFF
TRBV7-2	CASSLGGGRDEKLFF
TRBV11-2	CANLGTNYGYTF
TRBV7-3	CASSSHRDGALTF
TRBV7-9	CASSVSSGSYNEQFF
TRBV27	CASSLPSRAGELFF
TRBV24-1	CATSDPSGTGSGANVLTF
TRBV5-4	CASSSATGPKYEQYF
TRBV27	CASSKTTSGSQETQYF
TRBV5-6	CASSFGALDQPQHF
TRBV20-1	CSAVLSGEGTDQPQHF
TRBV13	CASSRGDAYEQYF